The 22 T cell receptor beta chains listed next were all sequenced from one sample in a study of T-cell memory formation after mild COVID-19. TCRdb redid the calling of the 5' RACE reads with MiXCR, one entry per CDR3 protein. The table shows about 130,000 distinct CDR3 sequences, with roughly 6% occurring only once. Sequenced material: PBMCs or a T cell subset sorted from them (not recorded which). Receptors originate from an adult woman who had mild COVID-19 (a few samples of this study predate the infection). Cell type and time point are not known.

This clonotype has just a few counts. The chain is built from TRBV2 and TRBJ2-7; D is possibly TRBD1 (6 bases). This CDR3 has 14 amino acids. V was shortened by 5 bases and J by 0 bases, with 11 bases between the two germline ends. In germline, CDR1 is SNHLY, CDR2 FYNNEI. CDR3 sequence: CASSQTGISYEQYF. CDR3 in DNA: TGTGCCAGCAGTCAGACAGGAATCTCCTACGAGCAGTACTTC.

This clonotype was counted ten times or more. The CDR3 nucleotides are TGCAGCGTGCCCGGGGGAACCTACAATGAGCAGTTCTTC. It is translated as CSVPGGTYNEQFF. V is TRBV29-1 and J is TRBJ2-1; weak D call: TRBD2 (6 bases). The CDR3 is 13 amino acids. With 6 bases removed from V and 2 bases from J, the gap between germline ends came to 11 bases. Germline assignment: CDR1 SQVTM and CDR2 ANQGSEA.

This clonotype was counted between two and nine times. V is TRBV10-3 and J is TRBJ2-1; D might be TRBD1 or TRBD2, each matching 5 bases. V was pared by 10 bases and J by 0 bases, with 13 bases between. Looked up from germline, CDR1 is ENHRY and CDR2 is SYGVKD. This CDR3 spans 14 amino acids. The CDR3 region is CASSGGGSYNEQFF. As DNA, the CDR3 is TGTGCCAGCTCTGGGGGTGGCTCCTACAATGAGCAGTTCTTC.

The rearrangement links TRBV29-1 to TRBJ2-2; 8 bases match TRBD1. CDR3 size: 13 residues. Looked up from germline, CDR1 is SQVTM and CDR2 is ANQGSEA. V lost 5 bases to trimming and J lost 5 bases; unmatched junction nucleotides: 4. CDR3 loop: CSVLQGGTGELFF. The CDR3 nucleotides are TGCAGCGTTTTACAGGGGGGTACCGGGGAGCTGTTTTTT.

In this sample, this clonotype turned up a few times. V usage is TRBV5-1 and J usage is TRBJ1-1, with D maybe TRBD1 (5 bases). Per germline, CDR1 SGHRS and CDR2 YFSETQ. The CDR3 length is 11 residues. Trimming removed 6 bases from V and 8 bases from J, with 11 bases in between. The CDR3 protein is CASKQETEAFF. The CDR3 nucleotides read TGCGCCAGCAAACAGGAGACGGAAGCTTTCTTT.

This clonotype was recorded at least ten times. The chain is built from TRBV27 and TRBJ2-3; 12 nucleotides align to TRBD1. Trimming cost V 3 bases and J 9 bases; bases outside gene matches: 4. CDR3 length: 14 amino acids. Looked up from germline, CDR1 is MNHEY and CDR2 is SMNVEV (reference sequence). CDR3 sequence (DNA): TGTGCCAGCAGTTTGGGACAGGGGGCGTGGACGCAGTATTTT. This codes for CASSLGQGAWTQYF.

This chain connects TRBV7-2 to TRBJ2-5, with 9 bases fitting TRBD1. V lost 5 bases to trimming and J lost 7 bases; unmatched junction nucleotides: 8. The germline V gene encodes CDR1 SGHTA and CDR2 FQGNSA. This CDR3 spans 14 amino acids. The CDR3 loop is CASSAGTGNPTQYF. CDR3 DNA sequence: TGTGCCAGCAGCGCCGGGACAGGGAATCCGACCCAGTACTTC.

J is TRBJ2-1 and V is TRBV9; 12 nucleotides align to TRBD2. CDR1 is SGDLS and CDR2 is YYNGEE in the germline V gene. There are 16 residues in the CDR3. V shed 0 bases, J shed 6 bases, and the junction held 4 bases outside the gene matches. This chain's CDR3 is CASSVAPSGGVNEQFF. The CDR3 coding sequence is TGTGCCAGCAGCGTAGCCCCTAGCGGGGGGGTCAATGAGCAGTTCTTC.

The chain has TRBV5-5 and TRBJ2-7, with TRBD1 matching over 9 bases. There are 15 residues in the CDR3. The V gene end was trimmed by 5 bases and the J gene end by 4 bases; junction bases not matched to a gene: 10. The germline V gene has CDR1 SGHKS and CDR2 YYEKEE (reference sequence). The CDR3 protein is CASRQVTGGGYEQYF. CDR3 sequence (DNA): TGTGCCAGCAGACAAGTTACAGGGGGCGGGTACGAGCAGTACTTC.

V gene TRBV7-2 combines with J gene TRBJ2-5; D is unclear. The germline V gene has CDR1 SGHTA and CDR2 FQGNSA. The ends were cut back, 2 bases at V and 4 bases at J, with 8 bases in the middle. The CDR3 length is 13 residues. The CDR3 sequence is CASSLNFGETQYF. The CDR3 nucleotides read TGTGCCAGCAGCTTAAACTTTGGAGAGACCCAGTACTTC. The full variable domain, completed using reference TRBV7-2 and TRBJ2-5, is GAGVSQSPSNKVTEKGKDVELRCDPISGHTALYWYRQSLGQGLEFLIYFQGNSAPDKSGLPSDRFSAERTGGSVSTLTIQRTQQEDSAVYLCASSLNFGETQYFGPGTRLLVL.

The chain carries TRBV20-1 and TRBJ2-3, with TRBD1 identical over 8 bases. The germline gives CDR1 DFQATT, CDR2 SNEGSKA (reference sequence). V was pared by 5 bases and J by 3 bases, with 7 bases of the junction left unmatched. The CDR3 is 14 residues long. DNA for the CDR3: TGCAGTGCTGCCGGGACAGGTGGGACAGATACGCAGTATTTT. Translated: CSAAGTGGTDTQYF.

At least ten counts were recorded for this clonotype. The chain carries TRBV9 and TRBJ2-1; D is perhaps TRBD2 (5 bases). The length of the CDR3 is 20 residues. V was cut by 0 bases and J by 0 bases, with 22 bases left in between. Germline V gene sequence: CDR1 SGDLS, CDR2 YYNGEE. CDR3 loop: CASSVATGFGVGSSYNEQFF. CDR3 in DNA: TGTGCCAGCAGCGTAGCTACGGGGTTCGGGGTGGGGAGCTCCTACAATGAGCAGTTCTTC. Full variable domain (rest looked up from reference TRBV9 and TRBJ2-1): DSGVTQTPKHLITATGQRVTLRCSPRSGDLSVYWYQQSLDQGLQFLIQYYNGEERAKGNILERFSAQQFPDLHSELNLSSLELGDSALYFCASSVATGFGVGSSYNEQFFGPGTRLTVL.

This clonotype was seen repeatedly, ten times or more. The rearrangement uses TRBV5-1 and TRBJ2-5; D remains unclear. Germline CDR1 SGHRS, CDR2 YFSETQ. The V end was cut by 0 bases, the J end by 7 bases, with 13 bases between. This CDR3 spans 14 amino acids. The CDR3 region is CASSLAGLPATQYF. Written as DNA, the CDR3 is TGCGCCAGCAGCTTGGCCGGGCTGCCCGCGACCCAGTACTTC.

The gene calls are TRBV6-2 or TRBV6-3 and TRBJ2-7; 10 bases agree with TRBD2. CDR1 MNHEY and CDR2 SVGEGT come from the germline V gene. V lost 6 bases, J lost 4 bases, and 9 bases stayed unmatched. This CDR3 has 15 residues. DNA for the CDR3: TGTGCCAGCAGAGGAACCCTAGCGGGAGCTTACGAGCAGTACTTC. It yields the protein CASRGTLAGAYEQYF.

This clonotype has ten or more counts. The chain carries TRBV7-9 and TRBJ2-5; no definite D call. CDR1 and CDR2 from the germline V gene are SEHNR and FQNEAQ (reference sequence). The CDR3 runs 15 residues. Trimming took 8 bases from V and 5 from J, leaving 21 bases between them. CDR3 sequence reads: CASYRTDQFLETQYF. In nucleotides, the CDR3 is TGTGCCAGCTATAGAACAGACCAGTTCCTGGAGACCCAGTACTTC.

This clonotype was found many times. The V call is TRBV6-2 or TRBV6-3, the J call TRBJ1-1; D gene uncertain. V shed 3 bases and J shed 1 base, with 12 bases lying between them. The CDR3 loop spans 15 amino acids. From germline, CDR1 is MNHEY and CDR2 SVGEGT. This chain's CDR3 is CASSYASAGNTEAFF. The DNA for the CDR3 is TGTGCCAGCAGTTATGCCTCGGCAGGGAACACTGAAGCTTTCTTT.

This clonotype was counted at least ten times. The chain uses TRBV18 and TRBJ2-3; 8 positions match TRBD2. CDR3 length: 15 amino acids. Trimming cost V 5 bases and J 4 bases; bases outside gene matches: 8. The germline CDR1 and CDR2 sequences are KGHSH and LQKENI. Here the CDR3 reads CASSSAGVLADTQYF. CDR3 DNA: TGTGCCAGCTCATCAGCGGGAGTTTTGGCAGATACGCAGTATTTT.

This clonotype appeared many times. V and J are TRBV4-3 and TRBJ2-7, with TRBD2 identical over 10 bases. CDR1 is LGHNA and CDR2 is YSLEER in the germline V gene. The CDR3 consists of 16 residues. V gave up 4 bases and J gave up 1 base; unmatched junction bases: 7. CDR3 sequence: CASSPGRTSGSYEQYF. The CDR3 DNA is TGCGCCAGCAGCCCGGGGAGGACTAGCGGTTCCTACGAGCAGTACTTC.

Only a few counts were recorded for this clonotype. V usage is TRBV18 and J usage is TRBJ2-1; TRBD2 agrees at 13 bases. This CDR3 has 15 residues. The germline V gene has CDR1 KGHSH and CDR2 LQKENI. V dropped 6 bases and J dropped 7; count of bases not matched to a gene: 6. The CDR3 DNA reads as TGTGCCAGCTCTCGCACTAGCGGGGGGGGTAATGAGCAGTTCTTC. Protein: CASSRTSGGGNEQFF.

A few counts support this clonotype. The J gene is TRBJ2-5, the V gene TRBV15; weak D call: TRBD2 (5 bases). The CDR3 spans 14 residues. With 3 bases removed from V and 5 bases from J, the gap between germline ends came to 13 bases. CDR1 and CDR2 from the germline V gene are LNHNV and YYDKDF (reference sequence). This CDR3 reads CATSRDPWRETQYF. The CDR3 coding sequence is TGTGCCACCAGCAGGGACCCTTGGAGGGAGACCCAGTACTTC.

The table lists this clonotype with many counts. The V call is TRBV12-3 or TRBV12-4, the J call TRBJ2-3; either TRBD1 or TRBD2 may fit D (5 bases each). This CDR3 comprises 15 residues. V was clipped by 4 bases and J by 0 bases, with 11 bases between them. The chain's CDR3 is CASSSRDGSTDTQYF. The CDR3 nucleotides read TGTGCCAGCAGTTCGAGGGACGGGAGCACAGATACGCAGTATTTT.

V usage is TRBV7-9 and J usage is TRBJ2-1; 9 bases match TRBD2. The CDR3 runs to 15 residues. CDR1 SEHNR and CDR2 FQNEAQ come from the germline V gene (reference sequence). The J segment lost 7 bases and the V segment lost 3 bases, leaving 7 bases of the junction unmatched. CDR3 amino acids: CASSLLAGSRNEQFF. In nucleotides, the CDR3 is TGTGCCAGCAGCTTGCTAGCGGGGTCCCGGAATGAGCAGTTCTTC. Using reference TRBV7-9 and TRBJ2-1 for the parts outside the CDR3, the full variable domain is DTGVSQNPRHKITKRGQNVTFRCDPISEHNRLYWYRQTLGQGPEFLTYFQNEAQLEKSRLLSDRFSAERPKGSFSTLEIQRTEQGDSAMYLCASSLLAGSRNEQFFGPGTRLTVL.